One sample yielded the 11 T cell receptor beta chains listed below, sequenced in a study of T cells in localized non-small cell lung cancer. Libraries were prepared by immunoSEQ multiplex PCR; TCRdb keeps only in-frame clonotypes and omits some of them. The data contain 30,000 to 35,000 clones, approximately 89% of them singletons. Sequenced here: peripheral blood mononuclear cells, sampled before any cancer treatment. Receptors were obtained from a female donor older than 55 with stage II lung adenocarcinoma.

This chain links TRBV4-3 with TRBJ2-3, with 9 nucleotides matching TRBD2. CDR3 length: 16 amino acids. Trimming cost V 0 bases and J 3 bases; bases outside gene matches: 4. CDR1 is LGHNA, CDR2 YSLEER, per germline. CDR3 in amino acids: CASSQEASGVTDTQYF. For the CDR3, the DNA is TGCGCCAGCAGCCAAGAAGCTAGCGGGGTTACAGATACGCAGTATTTT.

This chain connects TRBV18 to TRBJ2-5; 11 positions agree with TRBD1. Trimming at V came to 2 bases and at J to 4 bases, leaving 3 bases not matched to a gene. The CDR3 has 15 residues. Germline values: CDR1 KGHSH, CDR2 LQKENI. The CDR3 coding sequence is TGTGCCAGCTCACCATCCGGGACAGGGGGAGAGACCCAGTACTTC. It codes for CASSPSGTGGETQYF.

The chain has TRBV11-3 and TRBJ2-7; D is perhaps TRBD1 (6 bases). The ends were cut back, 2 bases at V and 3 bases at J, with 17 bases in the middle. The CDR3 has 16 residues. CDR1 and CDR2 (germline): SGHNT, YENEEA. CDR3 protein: CASSLFPGQYHYEQYF. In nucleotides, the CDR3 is TGTGCCAGCAGCTTATTCCCCGGACAGTATCACTACGAGCAGTACTTC.

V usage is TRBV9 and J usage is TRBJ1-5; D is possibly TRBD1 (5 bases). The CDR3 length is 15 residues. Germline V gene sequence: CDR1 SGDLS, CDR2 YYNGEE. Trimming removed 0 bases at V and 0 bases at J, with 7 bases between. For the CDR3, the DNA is TGTGCCAGCAGCGTAGGGGGGTATAGCAATCAGCCCCAGCATTTT. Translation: CASSVGGYSNQPQHF. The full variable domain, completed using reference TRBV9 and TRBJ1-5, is DSGVTQTPKHLITATGQRVTLRCSPRSGDLSVYWYQQSLDQGLQFLIQYYNGEERAKGNILERFSAQQFPDLHSELNLSSLELGDSALYFCASSVGGYSNQPQHFGDGTRLSIL.

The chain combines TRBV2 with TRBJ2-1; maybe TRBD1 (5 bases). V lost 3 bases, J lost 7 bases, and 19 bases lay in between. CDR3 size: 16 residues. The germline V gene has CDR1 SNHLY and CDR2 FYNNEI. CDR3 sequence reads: CASSDSRLRGPNEQFF. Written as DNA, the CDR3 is TGTGCCAGCAGTGATAGCCGACTTAGGGGCCCTAATGAGCAGTTCTTC.

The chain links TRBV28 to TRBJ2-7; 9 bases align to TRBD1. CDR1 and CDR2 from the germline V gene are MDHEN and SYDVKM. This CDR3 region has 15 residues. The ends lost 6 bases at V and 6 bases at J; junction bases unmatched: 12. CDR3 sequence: CASSIQGATEREQYF. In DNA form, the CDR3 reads TGTGCCAGCAGCATACAGGGGGCCACGGAACGCGAGCAGTACTTC.

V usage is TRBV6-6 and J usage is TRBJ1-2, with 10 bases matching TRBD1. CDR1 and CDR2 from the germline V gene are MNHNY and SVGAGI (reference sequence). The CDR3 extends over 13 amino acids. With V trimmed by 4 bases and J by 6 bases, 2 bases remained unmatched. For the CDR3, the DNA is TGTGCCAGCAGTTTGACAGGGGGCCATGGCTACACCTTC. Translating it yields CASSLTGGHGYTF.

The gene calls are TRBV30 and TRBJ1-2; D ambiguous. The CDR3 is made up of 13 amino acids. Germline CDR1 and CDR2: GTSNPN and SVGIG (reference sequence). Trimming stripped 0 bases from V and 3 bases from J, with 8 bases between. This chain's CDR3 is CAWSVALDYGYTF. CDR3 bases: TGTGCCTGGAGTGTGGCACTGGACTATGGCTACACCTTC.

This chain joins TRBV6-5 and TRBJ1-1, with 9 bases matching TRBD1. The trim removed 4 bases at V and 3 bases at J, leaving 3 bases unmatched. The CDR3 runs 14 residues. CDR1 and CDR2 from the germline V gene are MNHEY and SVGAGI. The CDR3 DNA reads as TGTGCCAGCAGTTCCGGGACAGGGTACACTGAAGCTTTCTTT. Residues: CASSSGTGYTEAFF.

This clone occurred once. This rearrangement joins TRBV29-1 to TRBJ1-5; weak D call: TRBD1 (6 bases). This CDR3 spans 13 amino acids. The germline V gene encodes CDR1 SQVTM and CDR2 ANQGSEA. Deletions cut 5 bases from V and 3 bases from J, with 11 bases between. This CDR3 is CSVRDNINQPQHF. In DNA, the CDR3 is TGCAGCGTTCGGGACAATATCAATCAGCCCCAGCATTTT. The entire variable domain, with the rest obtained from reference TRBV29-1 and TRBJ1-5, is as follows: SAVISQKPSRDICQRGTSLTIQCQVDSQVTMMFWYRQQPGQSLTLIATANQGSEATYESGFVIDKFPISRPNLTFSTLTVSNMSPEDSSIYLCSVRDNINQPQHFGDGTRLSIL.

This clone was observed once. For the CDR3, the DNA is TGCAGTGCTAGTCGAGGCGGTAAGCAGTTCTTC. Protein: CSASRGGKQFF. This chain joins TRBV20-1 and TRBJ2-1; D uncertain. The CDR3 totals 11 residues. Trimming took off 3 bases at V and 11 bases at J, with 11 bases between the two ends. The germline V gene has CDR1 DFQATT and CDR2 SNEGSKA (reference sequence).